These T cell receptor beta chains were read from a single sample in a study of tumor-infiltrating lymphocytes in primary liver carcinoma. TCRdb ran MiXCR on the multiplex PCR reads and lists one entry per CDR3 protein. The repertoire has about 210,000 distinct CDR3 sequences, about 85% of them found once; the top ten carry 15% to 20%. Sequencing input: tumor tissue from primary liver carcinoma. The receptors shown here come from a man aged 40-49 years with primary liver carcinoma and hepatitis B virus infection. Both conserved end residues are trimmed from each CDR3.

TRBJ2-3 TRBV5-1 17 ASKIPSADRGQSTDTQY
TRBJ2-3 TRBV29-1 13 SVEGGVGITDTQY
TRBJ2-7 TRBV4-2 13 TSSQGTGSQYEQY
TRBJ2-3 TRBV29-1 14 SAPGTRGRVIDTQY
TRBJ2-7 TRBV29-1 14 SAMTSGTGNPYEHY
TRBJ2-2 TRBV5-4 12 ASSPGPRPGELF
TRBJ2-1 TRBV28 18 ASSRVGGLSGDKRLYEQF
TRBJ1-1 TRBV7-9 14 ASSLAMGGGQTEAI
TRBJ2-2 TRBV5-6 14 ASSSSGSRDIGELF
TRBJ1-5 TRBV5-6 12 ASSLGFDNQPQH
TRBJ2-6 TRBV5-5 15 ASSLVPPNSETNVLT
TRBJ2-1 TRBV11-2 10 ASREFVDEQF
TRBJ1-2 TRBV4-2 13 ASSQAGQGNYGYT
TRBJ2-7 TRBV5-5 12 ASSFPGLTYEQY
TRBJ1-1 TRBV29-1 13 SVDHGWGMNTVAF
TRBJ1-5 TRBV12-3/TRBV12-4 14 ASSLVVVYSNQHQH
TRBJ1-5 TRBV11-2 15 ARNLVGVTGSNQPQH
TRBJ2-7 TRBV6-5 12 VSSSSAGGGEDY
TRBJ1-5 TRBV6-1 11 ACSWNGNQPQH
TRBJ1-1 TRBV7-2 12 ASSFQIRATEDF
TRBJ1-2 TRBV28 11 ASSLIVSYDYT
TRBJ2-7 TRBV6-1 14 ASSEEGLAEDYEQY
TRBJ2-1 TRBV6-1 13 ASSETSGSFHGQF
TRBJ2-5 TRBV5-4 11 ASSPTCVETQY
TRBJ1-5 TRBV6-2/TRBV6-3 15 ASSPQAAGTGNQPQH
TRBJ2-7 TRBV4-2 13 ASNQVWRGSYEEY
TRBJ2-3 TRBV4-2 12 ICSQDLRPDTQY
TRBJ2-7 TRBV11-2 14 ASRPVMGMGSYEQY
TRBJ2-7 TRBV29-1 11 SVIGTGGGEQY
TRBJ2-1 TRBV5-4 14 TNSPGGGGYVNEQF
TRBJ2-1 TRBV6-2/TRBV6-3 14 ACDSGLAGVYNEQF
TRBJ1-4 TRBV7-9 12 ANSFGTAGEKLF
TRBJ2-7 TRBV11-2 14 ASIPVMSMGSYEQY
TRBJ2-1 TRBV12-3/TRBV12-4 11 ASSPFPRREQF
TRBJ1-1 TRBV5-1 13 ASSPTTRVDTEAF
TRBJ1-5 TRBV12-3/TRBV12-4 14 TSSTTLGQGNQPQH
TRBJ2-3 TRBV4-2 19 TSSQDSRLAAYRFSTDTQY
TRBJ1-2 TRBV7-9 12 ASCPGTDPYGYT
TRBJ2-5 TRBV7-8 9 TSSLGETQY
TRBJ2-2 TRBV11-2 11 ASSQGVAGELF
TRBJ1-1 TRBV11-2 11 ASCLGLNTEVL
TRBJ2-7 TRBV6-6 9 ANSTKNEQY
TRBJ2-2 TRBV29-1 12 SASGLAGLGDLF
TRBJ1-5 TRBV12-3/TRBV12-4 15 ASSFGGRGGGNRPQH
TRBJ2-3 TRBV29-1 13 SDEGGAAVTDTQF
TRBJ2-3 TRBV29-1 13 SVEGAPGNTDTPY
TRBJ1-5 TRBV4-3 13 ASNQVWGLNLPQH
TRBJ2-7 TRBV18 11 ASSPRQGDEQY
TRBJ2-1 TRBV5-6 14 ASSSSGRNSYNEQL
TRBJ1-1 TRBV5-1 12 ASSLAGGYTEAF
TRBJ2-3 TRBV10-2 9 SSSNTDTQY
TRBJ2-6 TRBV6-5 16 ASSYSRGGPTGANVLT
TRBJ2-1 TRBV24-1 14 ATSEGDRGLYNEQF
TRBJ1-6 TRBV11-1 11 ASIRTPVSPLH
TRBJ2-5 TRBV10-1 12 ASNETVISETQY
TRBJ2-2 TRBV19 12 TSSQGGAFGELF
TRBJ2-5 TRBV11-2 12 ASTLAGGQETQY
TRBJ2-1 TRBV19 13 ASSSGTAAAHEQF
TRBJ2-2 TRBV6-1 11 ATQRGFTGELS
TRBJ1-1 TRBV10-3 12 AIRPGQGSTEAF